The 11 T cell receptor beta chains given below trace back to one sample, sequenced in a study of OX40 agonist ivuxolimab in advanced cancers. Here immunoSEQ multiplex PCR was the method, and the copy in TCRdb shows in-frame clones only, minus some. Found here are about 73,000 clones, 80% to 90% of them singletons; the top ten hold about 2.4%. Sequencing was performed on CD4+ or CD8+ T cells sorted from blood, taken in a trial of the OX40 agonist ivuxolimab. All receptors come from an adult with an advanced solid tumor such as melanoma, head and neck, liver or kidney cancer.

Here the CDR3 DNA reads TGTGCCAGCAGCCCCACCCCCAGTAGCACAGATACGCAGTATTTT. Translation: CASSPTPSSTDTQYF. The V and J genes are TRBV5-6 and TRBJ2-3, with no clear D. CDR1 SGHDT and CDR2 YYEEEE come from the germline V gene. Deletions cut 4 bases from V and 0 bases from J, with 12 bases between. This CDR3 has 15 amino acids.

The chain has TRBV4-2 and TRBJ1-3; possible D gene TRBD1, 5 bases. Germline loops: CDR1 LGHNA, CDR2 YNFKEQ. The CDR3 has 20 residues. V lost 0 bases to trimming and J lost 4 bases, with 25 bases between them. CDR3 DNA: TGTGCCAGCAGCCAAGATCCGGCCAGGGTGGTAGCGAGGATCGGAAACACCATATATTTT. Translated, it gives CASSQDPARVVARIGNTIYF.

The V and J genes are TRBV19 and TRBJ2-7, with D possibly matching TRBD2 (6 bases). The CDR3 has 15 residues. Per germline, CDR1 LNHDA and CDR2 SQIVND (reference sequence). V lost 8 bases, J lost 2 bases, and 19 bases lay in between. CDR3 amino acids: CASAKNRDSTYEQYF. DNA of the CDR3: TGTGCCAGTGCTAAAAACCGGGACTCCACCTACGAGCAGTACTTC.

This clone came up a few times. The genes are TRBV4-3 and TRBJ2-1; perhaps TRBD1 as D (6 bases). There are 17 residues in the CDR3. Per germline, CDR1 LGHNA and CDR2 YSLEER. V was clipped by 0 bases and J by 9 bases, with 21 bases between them. The CDR3 sequence: CASSQEGGGTAISEQFF. For the CDR3, the DNA is TGCGCCAGCAGCCAAGAAGGTGGGGGCACCGCTATAAGTGAGCAGTTCTTC.

The chain combines TRBV6-6 with TRBJ2-7; weak D call: TRBD1 (5 bases). Trimming took 6 bases from V and 5 from J, leaving 11 bases between them. The V gene's germline CDR1 is MNHNY and CDR2 SVGAGI (reference sequence). CDR3 length: 12 residues. Written as DNA, the CDR3 is TGTGCCAGCAGACAACAGGCTAACGAGCAGTACTTC. Its translation: CASRQQANEQYF.

This chain links TRBV5-6 with TRBJ2-5; D might be TRBD2 (6 bases). The germline V and J ends were trimmed by 0 bases and 5 bases, with 11 bases remaining between them. Germline V gives CDR1 SGHDT, CDR2 YYEEEE. This CDR3 comprises 14 residues. CDR3 protein: CASSLAGVGETQYF. The CDR3 DNA follows: TGTGCCAGCAGCTTGGCGGGAGTTGGGGAGACCCAGTACTTC.

V and J are TRBV29-1 and TRBJ1-2; 7 nucleotides line up with TRBD1. The V gene end was trimmed by 4 bases and the J gene end by 4 bases; junction bases not matched to a gene: 6. The CDR3 runs 13 residues. The germline V gene has CDR1 SQVTM and CDR2 ANQGSEA. This CDR3 is CSVVGGQSYGYTF. In DNA, the CDR3 is TGCAGCGTTGTCGGGGGACAGAGCTATGGCTACACCTTC.

The chain combines TRBV11-3 with TRBJ2-1, with 9 bases aligning to TRBD2. Germline V CDR1 and CDR2: SGHNT, YENEEA. There are 19 residues in the CDR3. Losses at the gene ends were 5 bases for V and 10 bases for J; bases not matched to a gene: 24. The CDR3 sequence: CASSALIPLGLAGEDEQFF. The DNA for the CDR3 is TGTGCCAGCAGCGCCCTCATACCCCTGGGACTAGCTGGGGAGGACGAGCAGTTCTTC.

The V call is TRBV30, the J call TRBJ1-3; D not resolved. Germline V gene sequence: CDR1 GTSNPN, CDR2 SVGIG (reference sequence). CDR3 length: 12 residues. Trimming stripped 0 bases from V and 4 bases from J, with 4 bases between. In DNA, the CDR3 is TGTGCCTGGAGTGTACTCGGAAACACCATATATTTT. It encodes CAWSVLGNTIYF.

This chain joins TRBV27 and TRBJ1-2; D gene unclear. The germline V and J ends were trimmed by 1 base and 4 bases, with 13 bases remaining between them. The length of the CDR3 is 15 residues. The germline gives CDR1 MNHEY, CDR2 SMNVEV (reference sequence). Here the CDR3 reads CASSLLPGGGYGYTF. In nucleotides, the CDR3 is TGTGCCAGCAGTTTATTGCCCGGAGGCGGCTATGGCTACACCTTC.

The chain recombines TRBV10-3 with TRBJ2-7, with 8 bases that match TRBD1. V gave up 0 bases and J gave up 2 bases; unmatched junction bases: 9. This CDR3 spans 17 amino acids. CDR1 and CDR2 from the germline V gene are ENHRY and SYGVKD. DNA of the CDR3: TGTGCCATCAGTGAGTCAGCGTTGGGACAGGCGGCCTACGAGCAGTACTTC. Translation gives CAISESALGQAAYEQYF.